The 16 T cell receptor beta chains given below trace back to one sample, sequenced in a study of shared clonotypes between healthy human individuals. Profiling relied on immunoSEQ multiplex PCR, and the TCRdb table lists in-frame clones only, not all of them. The sample gives fewer than 650,000 clones, 76% of which show up once; approximately 13% is in the top ten. The sample consisted of PBMCs. These receptor sequences come from a woman in her thirties or forties in good health. Some clones in this sample may be carry-over from other donors' samples.

V is TRBV11-3 and J is TRBJ2-2; 8 bases fit TRBD1. The CDR3 has 16 residues. Germline V CDR1 and CDR2: SGHNT, YENEEA. V was pared by 5 bases and J by 5 bases, with 10 bases of the junction left unmatched. The CDR3 protein is CASSPRTGLRTGELFF. Written as DNA, the CDR3 is TGTGCCAGCAGCCCCCGGACAGGGTTAAGAACCGGGGAGCTGTTTTTT.

The J gene is TRBJ1-1, the V gene TRBV5-4, with D possibly being TRBD1 (6 bases). V was cut by 5 bases and J by 1 base, with 12 bases left in between. Looked up from germline, CDR1 is SGHNT and CDR2 is YYREEE (reference sequence). The CDR3 totals 14 residues. CDR3 region: CASRIQGSNTEAFF. For the CDR3, the DNA is TGTGCCAGCAGGATACAGGGCTCGAACACTGAAGCTTTCTTT.

V gene TRBV27 combines with J gene TRBJ1-4; D ambiguous. Germline V gene data show CDR1 as MNHEY and CDR2 as SMNVEV (reference sequence). V shed 5 bases and J shed 2 bases, with 21 bases lying between them. CDR3 size: 18 residues. The CDR3 bases are TGTGCCAGCAGTCCCACAGCCGGGCCGGGTGGCACTAATGAAAAACTGTTTTTT. Amino acid sequence: CASSPTAGPGGTNEKLFF. Full variable domain (missing parts from reference TRBV27 and TRBJ1-4): EAQVTQNPRYLITVTGKKLTVTCSQNMNHEYMSWYRQDPGLGLRQIYYSMNVEVTDKGDVPEGYKVSRKEKRNFPLILESPSPNQTSLYFCASSPTAGPGGTNEKLFFGSGTQLSVL.

This clone was recorded at least ten times. The chain recombines TRBV6-5 with TRBJ2-1; D may match TRBD1 or TRBD2 (7 bases each). This CDR3 spans 13 amino acids. V dropped 6 bases and J dropped 8 bases, with 14 bases sitting between them. Germline V gives CDR1 MNHEY, CDR2 SVGAGI. CDR3: CASRPQGRDEQFF. In nucleotides, the CDR3 is TGTGCCAGCAGACCACAGGGGAGGGATGAGCAGTTCTTC.

This chain joins TRBV4-2 and TRBJ2-7, with D maybe TRBD2 (6 bases). The CDR3 sequence is 16 residues long. V gave up 0 bases and J gave up 2 bases, with 14 bases separating them. The V gene's germline CDR1 is LGHNA and CDR2 YNFKEQ. The DNA for the CDR3 is TGTGCCAGCAGCCAAGATGAGGCTAGCGCAGCCTACGAGCAGTACTTC. Residues: CASSQDEASAAYEQYF.

The chain uses TRBV6-4 and TRBJ1-1, with a tentative D call TRBD1 (6 bases). The V end was cut by 6 bases, the J end by 4 bases, with 12 bases between. The CDR3 covers 13 residues. From germline, CDR1 is MRHNA and CDR2 SNTAGT. CDR3 nucleotides: TGTGCCAGCAGGTACAGGGAGAGCACTGAAGCTTTCTTT. Residues: CASRYRESTEAFF.

The rearrangement joins TRBV5-1 to TRBJ1-2; D not certain. Trimming removed 1 base at V and 4 bases at J, with 14 bases between. The CDR3 has 15 amino acids. CDR1 and CDR2 (germline): SGHRS, YFSETQ. CDR3 DNA: TGCGCCAGCAGCTTGAGTCCAGAGATCCTCTATGGCTACACCTTC. It codes for CASSLSPEILYGYTF.

Concerning this clone itself: This probably arose from a read error, given a far larger clone one base away. This chain links TRBV4-2 with TRBJ2-3; the D gene is possibly TRBD2 (6 bases). The CDR3 loop spans 15 amino acids. The germline CDR1 and CDR2 sequences are LGHNA and YNFKEQ. The CDR3 DNA sequence: TGTGCCAGAAGCCCCGGACTAACAGACGCAGATACGCAGTATTTT. It is translated as CARSPGLTDADTQYF.

This clone appeared once. J is TRBJ1-6 and V is TRBV19, with TRBD1 as a possible D gene (6 bases). The CDR3 consists of 15 residues. CDR1 and CDR2 (germline): LNHDA, SQIVND (reference sequence). V dropped 5 bases and J dropped 10 bases, with 18 bases sitting between them. The CDR3 spells CASSPTPGVRSPLHF. CDR3 nucleotide sequence: TGTGCCAGTAGTCCAACCCCAGGGGTAAGATCACCCCTCCACTTT.

J is TRBJ1-1 and V is TRBV18, with unresolved D. This CDR3 spans 13 amino acids. V was pared by 3 bases and J by 5 bases, with 10 bases between. Germline CDR1 and CDR2: KGHSH and LQKENI. CDR3 nucleotide sequence: TGTGCCAGCTCACCGACACAGCAAACTGAAGCTTTCTTT. This encodes CASSPTQQTEAFF. Drawing the rest from reference TRBV18 and TRBJ1-1, the complete variable domain is NAGVMQNPRHLVRRRGQEARLRCSPMKGHSHVYWYRQLPEEGLKFMVYLQKENIIDESGMPKERFSAEFPKEGPSILRIQQVVRGDSAAYFCASSPTQQTEAFFGQGTRLTVV.

This clone was detected ten times or more. The chain joins TRBV4-2 to TRBJ1-4; D unclear. CDR1 is LGHNA and CDR2 is YNFKEQ in the germline V gene. There are 19 residues in the CDR3. V lost 0 bases to trimming and J lost 2 bases, with 19 bases between them. CDR3 residues: CASSQDLNSWGGTNEKLFF. CDR3 DNA: TGTGCCAGCAGCCAAGATCTTAATTCGTGGGGTGGGACTAATGAAAAACTGTTTTTT.

This clone occurred many times. The chain joins TRBV4-3 to TRBJ2-2; TRBD2 is a possible D gene (6 bases). V dropped 4 bases and J dropped 5 bases, with 23 bases sitting between them. CDR3 length equals 18 residues. The germline V gene has CDR1 LGHNA and CDR2 YSLEER. The CDR3 protein is CASSRRLFSREGTGELFF. In nucleotides, the CDR3 is TGCGCCAGCAGCCGACGTCTTTTTTCGCGGGAAGGAACCGGGGAGCTGTTTTTT.

J is TRBJ2-2 and V is TRBV30, with 9 bases lining up with TRBD2. This CDR3 spans 16 amino acids. Trimming at V came to 3 bases and at J to 5 bases, leaving 10 bases not matched to a gene. Germline assignment: CDR1 GTSNPN and CDR2 SVGIG (reference sequence). In DNA form, the CDR3 reads TGTGCCTGGAGCGTGTTAGCGGGAGTTTTAACCGGGGAGCTGTTTTTT. As protein: CAWSVLAGVLTGELFF.

The CDR3 sequence is CATSRVGGAMNTEAFF. DNA of the CDR3: TGTGCCACCAGCAGAGTTGGTGGGGCTATGAACACTGAAGCTTTCTTT. V and J are TRBV15 and TRBJ1-1, with D perhaps matching TRBD1 (5 bases). The CDR3 extends over 16 amino acids. Germline assignment: CDR1 LNHNV and CDR2 YYDKDF (reference sequence). The ends were cut back, 1 base at V and 0 bases at J, with 12 bases in the middle.

The chain combines TRBV11-2 with TRBJ2-1; 8 bases align to TRBD2. The CDR3 is 17 amino acids. Germline-derived CDR1 and CDR2 are SGHAT and FQNNGV. The trim removed 2 bases at V and 2 bases at J, leaving 8 bases unmatched. In nucleotides, the CDR3 is TGTGCCAGCAGCTTATTGGGCGGGAGGTCGACCTACAATGAGCAGTTCTTC. This codes for CASSLLGGRSTYNEQFF.

This clone has just one count. The rearrangement uses TRBV30 and TRBJ2-5; TRBD1 aligns across 7 bases. Gene TRBJ2-7 matches the end of the DNA better, so the J call may be wrong. The CDR3 has 14 residues. Germline assignment: CDR1 GTSNPN and CDR2 SVGIG (reference sequence). The CDR3 protein is CAWSLGQVRYEQYF. CDR3 coding DNA: TGTGCCTGGAGTCTTGGACAGGTGCGTTACGAGCAGTACTTC.